The rows below give T cell receptor beta chains drawn from one sample of a study of cytomegalovirus exposure and HLA in healthy donors. Data came from immunoSEQ multiplex PCR; TCRdb stores just in-frame clones and leaves some out. Of over 70,000 clones in the sample, roughly three quarters are singletons; the top ten hold about 1.4%. The sequenced sample was PBMCs. These receptors were obtained from a male donor in good health and CMV-seronegative. The CDR3 runs from the conserved cysteine through the conserved F or W. Clone size is shown for a subset of rows, as once, few, many or a class of expanded clone.

abundance	v_gene	j_gene	CDR3aa
few	TRBV9	TRBJ2-6	CASSPRLTSGANGLTF
-	TRBV5-5	TRBJ1-2	CASSLAGGGNYGYTF
-	TRBV7-9	TRBJ1-6	CASSSQGPSYNSPLHF
-	TRBV2	TRBJ2-7	CASSGSAGGDYEQYF
-	TRBV11-2	TRBJ1-6	CASRPGDRGLYNSPLHF
few	TRBV19	TRBJ1-3	CASSLGQSSGNTIYF
-	TRBV15	TRBJ1-5	CATSRDPGSNQPQHF
-	TRBV7-9	TRBJ2-1	CASSRSGSSYNEQFF
-	TRBV5-1	TRBJ2-1	CASAALSTYNEQFF
-	TRBV28	TRBJ2-7	CASRRDRYEQYF
-	TRBV5-5	TRBJ1-1	CASESKQSGSTEAFF
-	TRBV2	TRBJ1-5	CASSREGSNQPQHF
-	TRBV2	TRBJ1-3	CASMEVGNTIYF
-	TRBV5-1	TRBJ2-2	CASMRGQGDTGELFF
few	TRBV5-4	TRBJ1-1	CASSQTGQTTNTEAFF
-	TRBV2	TRBJ2-1	CASEGVTYNEQFF
-	TRBV5-5	TRBJ2-7	CASSRGTGGNEQYF
-	TRBV5-1	TRBJ2-7	CASSLGREVGYEQYF
-	TRBV19	TRBJ2-7	CASSISASGYEQYF
-	TRBV7-2	TRBJ1-5	CASSLQGAVNQPQHF
-	TRBV10-3	TRBJ1-1	CATKGDLYTEAFF
-	TRBV7-2	TRBJ2-1	CASSGRTGRNYNEQFF
-	TRBV6-6	TRBJ1-4	CASIGNRGFNEKLFF
-	TRBV4-3	TRBJ2-7	CASSQDSRGGDEQYF
few	TRBV9	TRBJ2-1	CASSARLAAYNEQFF
-	TRBV6-5	TRBJ2-1	CASSQTGGRYNEQFF
-	TRBV15	TRBJ2-4	CATSRKPDLAKNIQYF
few	TRBV11-2	TRBJ2-7	CASSFGGTRQFYEQYF
-	TRBV23-1	TRBJ1-5	CASSQSGLSNQPQHF
few	TRBV28	TRBJ1-5	CASSFPATGNQPQHF
-	TRBV7-2	TRBJ2-2	CASTIRGTGELFF
once	TRBV28	TRBJ1-5	CASGFGVWQPQHF
-	TRBV4-3	TRBJ1-3	CASSLDPRQGGNTIYF
few	TRBV7-2	TRBJ1-3	CASSYGHRSGNTIYF
-	TRBV4-1	TRBJ1-4	CASSHREVGEKLFF
-	TRBV4-1	TRBJ1-1	CGSKPTGPNTEAFF
-	TRBV7-9	TRBJ2-2	CASSSESGTGELFF
-	TRBV9	TRBJ2-7	CASSVEPRGELYEQYF
-	TRBV4-1	TRBJ1-4	CASSLTRGEKLFF
-	TRBV15	TRBJ2-5	CATSRAETQYF
-	TRBV29-1	TRBJ1-1	CSVDRGTEAFF
-	TRBV6-5	TRBJ2-1	CASSSSQSSYNEQFF
-	TRBV6-5	TRBJ2-7	CASSYTWDRGYEQYF
few	TRBV30	TRBJ2-4	CAWAEGRNIQYF
-	TRBV6-5	TRBJ2-1	CASSYRITGEQFF
-	TRBV7-2	TRBJ2-7	CASSRDREGEQYF
-	TRBV19	TRBJ2-7	CASSITSGLTYEQYF
-	TRBV6-5	TRBJ1-1	CASWRGARTEAFF
once	TRBV6-1	TRBJ1-1	CASSEGEGSGAEAFF